This is a list of T cell receptor beta chains from one sample in a study of blood T cells in healthy people across ages. TCRdb itself ran the 5' RACE reads through MiXCR, one entry per CDR3 protein. The repertoire holds about 1.6 million distinct CDR3 sequences, with almost 35% as singletons. Input material: blood. The origin of the receptors is a woman aged 25 to 45 in good health. Each CDR3 is given with its conserved first and last residue. The D gene is left open where the match is weak. Clone size is given for some rows only: seen once, a few or many times, or a class if the clone is expanded.

v_gene: TRBV5-6; abundance: few; j_gene: TRBJ2-1; d_gene: TRBD2; CDR3nt: TGTGCCAGCAGCTTGGGTGGTCTAGCGGGCCTGGGGTACAATGAGCAGTTCTTC; CDR3aa: CASSLGGLAGLGYNEQFF
v_gene: TRBV29-1; abundance: NA; j_gene: TRBJ2-7; d_gene: NA; CDR3nt: TGCAGCGTTGATCCGGTGGGCTACGAGCAGTACTTC; CDR3aa: CSVDPVGYEQYF
v_gene: TRBV30; abundance: NA; j_gene: TRBJ2-3; d_gene: NA; CDR3nt: TGTGCCTGGAGCCAGCGGAGATACACAGATACGCAGTATTTT; CDR3aa: CAWSQRRYTDTQYF
v_gene: TRBV19; abundance: NA; j_gene: TRBJ2-3; d_gene: TRBD2; CDR3nt: TGTGCCAGTAGTAGCGGGAGATTAGAAGATACGCAGTATTTT; CDR3aa: CASSSGRLEDTQYF
v_gene: TRBV27; abundance: many; j_gene: TRBJ1-2; d_gene: TRBD1; CDR3nt: TGTGCCAGCAGTCCCGCCGGGACAGGGTTTGGCTACACCTTC; CDR3aa: CASSPAGTGFGYTF
v_gene: TRBV11-2; abundance: NA; j_gene: TRBJ2-3; d_gene: TRBD2; CDR3nt: TGTGCCAGCAGTTTATTACTAGCGGGAACAGATACGCAGTATTTT; CDR3aa: CASSLLLAGTDTQYF
v_gene: TRBV4-1; abundance: once; j_gene: TRBJ2-2; d_gene: TRBD1; CDR3nt: TGCGCCAGCAGCCAACCGAGACAGGGCCACGGGGAGCTGTTTTTT; CDR3aa: CASSQPRQGHGELFF
v_gene: TRBV25-1; abundance: NA; j_gene: TRBJ1-4; d_gene: NA; CDR3nt: TGTGCCAGCAGTGAATCTCTGAAACTGTTTTTT; CDR3aa: CASSESLKLFF
v_gene: TRBV21-1; abundance: NA; j_gene: TRBJ1-2; d_gene: NA; CDR3nt: TGTGCCAGCAGAGGGACCTCCTGGGGCGGCTACACCTTC; CDR3aa: CASRGTSWGGYTF
v_gene: TRBV21-1; abundance: NA; j_gene: TRBJ2-5; d_gene: NA; CDR3nt: TGTGCCAGCAGCAAAGAGGGGGGGCCCGGCAGGTTGGTCCAGTACTTC; CDR3aa: CASSKEGGPGRLVQYF
v_gene: TRBV20-1; abundance: many; j_gene: TRBJ1-6; d_gene: NA; CDR3nt: TGCAGTGCTAGAGAGGGGGGGGGACTCTCCTATAATTCACCCCTCCACTTT; CDR3aa: CSAREGGGLSYNSPLHF
v_gene: TRBV3-1; abundance: NA; j_gene: TRBJ1-2; d_gene: TRBD1; CDR3nt: TGTGCCAGCAGCCGCACCGACAGGGGTAGCGGCTACACCTTC; CDR3aa: CASSRTDRGSGYTF
v_gene: TRBV11-2; abundance: few; j_gene: TRBJ2-7; d_gene: NA; CDR3nt: TGTGCCAGCAGCTTAACCGGGATGGTCGAGCAGTACTTC; CDR3aa: CASSLTGMVEQYF
v_gene: TRBV20-1; abundance: NA; j_gene: TRBJ2-3; d_gene: TRBD2; CDR3nt: TGCAGTGCTGACCTAGCGGGAGGGCCCGGAGATACGCAGTATTTT; CDR3aa: CSADLAGGPGDTQYF
v_gene: TRBV28; abundance: NA; j_gene: TRBJ2-5; d_gene: NA; CDR3nt: TGTGCCAGCAGCACAGGGAATTTTGAGACCCAGTACTTC; CDR3aa: CASSTGNFETQYF
v_gene: TRBV29-1; abundance: NA; j_gene: TRBJ2-1; d_gene: NA; CDR3nt: TGCTGCGTGGAAGGGGATGCCAATGAGCAGTTCTTC; CDR3aa: CCVEGDANEQFF
v_gene: TRBV5-1; abundance: NA; j_gene: TRBJ1-2; d_gene: NA; CDR3nt: TGCGCCAGCAGGATACAGGGAGGCTATGGCTACACCTTC; CDR3aa: CASRIQGGYGYTF
v_gene: TRBV6-5; abundance: NA; j_gene: TRBJ2-5; d_gene: TRBD1; CDR3nt: TGTGCCTGCAGCAACAGGGGGTTTGGGGAGACCCAGTACTTC; CDR3aa: CACSNRGFGETQYF
v_gene: TRBV7-2; abundance: few; j_gene: TRBJ2-1; d_gene: NA; CDR3nt: TGTGCCAGCAGCCCGGGTTGGAATGAGCAGTTCTTC; CDR3aa: CASSPGWNEQFF